This note documents a single T cell receptor beta chain sequence. The CDR3 covers 15 residues. The ends lost 4 bases at V and 4 bases at J; junction bases unmatched: 6. Germline CDR1 LGHNA, CDR2 YSLEER. This sample was included in a study of blood T cell repertoires in COVID-19. Across the whole study: Both acute and convalescent COVID-19 samples were obtained from the United States, Italy and Spain.

As originally analysed: Amplification of reference gene primers was used by the study to estimate nucleated cell counts. Profiled with immunoSEQ multiplex PCR; TCRdb holds only in-frame clones, not every one. From that table come the V and J calls and clone size; the DNA was used to work out D and trimming. Of fewer than 65,000 clones in the sample, more than 85% were seen once. Sequencing was done on a sample of peripheral blood. This chain joins TRBV4-3 and TRBJ1-1; 10 bases are a match to TRBD1. The source is a man aged 45-65 years with acute or convalescent COVID-19. For the CDR3, the DNA is TGCGCCAGCAGCCCGACAGGGGGCGCGGTCACTGAAGCTTTCTTT. Amino acid sequence: CASSPTGGAVTEAFF.